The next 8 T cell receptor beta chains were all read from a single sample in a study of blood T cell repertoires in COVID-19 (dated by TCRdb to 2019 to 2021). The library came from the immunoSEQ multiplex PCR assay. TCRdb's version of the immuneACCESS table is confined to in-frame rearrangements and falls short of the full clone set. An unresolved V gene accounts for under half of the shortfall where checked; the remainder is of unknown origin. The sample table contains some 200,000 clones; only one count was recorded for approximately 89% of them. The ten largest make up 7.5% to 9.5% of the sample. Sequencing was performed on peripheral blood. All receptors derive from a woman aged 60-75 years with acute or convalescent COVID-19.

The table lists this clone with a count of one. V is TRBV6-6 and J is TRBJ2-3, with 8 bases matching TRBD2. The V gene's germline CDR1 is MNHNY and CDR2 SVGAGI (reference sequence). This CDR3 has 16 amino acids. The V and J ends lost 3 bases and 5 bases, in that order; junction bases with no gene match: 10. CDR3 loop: CASSYPGGGTQDTQYF. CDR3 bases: TGTGCCAGCAGTTATCCGGGGGGGGGCACACAAGATACGCAGTATTTT.

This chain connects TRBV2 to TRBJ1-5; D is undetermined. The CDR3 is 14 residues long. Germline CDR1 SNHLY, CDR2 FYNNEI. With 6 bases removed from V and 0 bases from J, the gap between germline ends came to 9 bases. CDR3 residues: CASRPFSSNQPQHF. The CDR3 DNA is TGTGCCAGCAGACCTTTTAGTAGCAATCAGCCCCAGCATTTT.

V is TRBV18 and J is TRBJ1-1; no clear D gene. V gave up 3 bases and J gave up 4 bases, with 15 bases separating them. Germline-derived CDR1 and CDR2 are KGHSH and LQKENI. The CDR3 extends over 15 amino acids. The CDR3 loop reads CASSPAGRGGTEAFF. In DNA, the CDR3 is TGTGCCAGCTCACCGGCAGGCCGTGGTGGCACTGAAGCTTTCTTT.

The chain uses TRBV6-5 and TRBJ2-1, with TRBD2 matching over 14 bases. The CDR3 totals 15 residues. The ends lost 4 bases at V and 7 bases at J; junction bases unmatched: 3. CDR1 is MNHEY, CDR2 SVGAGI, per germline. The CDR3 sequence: CASSSWTSGRNEQFF. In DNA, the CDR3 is TGTGCCAGCAGTTCCTGGACTAGCGGGAGGAATGAGCAGTTCTTC.

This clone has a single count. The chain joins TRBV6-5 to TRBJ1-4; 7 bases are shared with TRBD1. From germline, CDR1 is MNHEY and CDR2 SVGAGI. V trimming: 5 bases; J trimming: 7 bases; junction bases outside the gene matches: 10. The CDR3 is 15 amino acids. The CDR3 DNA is TGTGCCAGCAGTCGGGACAGTCTAAGGGGTGAAAAACTGTTTTTT. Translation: CASSRDSLRGEKLFF.

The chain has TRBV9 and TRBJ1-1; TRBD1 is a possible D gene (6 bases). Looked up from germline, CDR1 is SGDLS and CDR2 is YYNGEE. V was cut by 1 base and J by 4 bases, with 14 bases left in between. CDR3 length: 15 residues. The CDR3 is CASSVTQGGSTEAFF. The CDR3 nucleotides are TGTGCCAGCAGCGTAACACAGGGCGGGAGCACTGAAGCTTTCTTT.

The CDR3 nucleotides read TGTGCCAGCAGCCCTCGGGCTTCGGGAGACATTCAGTACTTC. Translated: CASSPRASGDIQYF. The chain recombines TRBV4-2 with TRBJ2-4; a possible D gene is TRBD2 (6 bases). CDR3 length: 14 residues. The germline CDR1 and CDR2 sequences are LGHNA and YNFKEQ. V was cut by 4 bases and J by 8 bases, with 15 bases left in between.

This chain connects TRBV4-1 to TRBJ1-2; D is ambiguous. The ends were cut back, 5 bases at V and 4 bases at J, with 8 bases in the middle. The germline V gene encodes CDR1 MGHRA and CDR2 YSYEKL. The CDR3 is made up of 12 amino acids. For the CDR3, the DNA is TGCGCCAGCAGCGGACTGAGCTATGGCTACACCTTC. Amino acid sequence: CASSGLSYGYTF.